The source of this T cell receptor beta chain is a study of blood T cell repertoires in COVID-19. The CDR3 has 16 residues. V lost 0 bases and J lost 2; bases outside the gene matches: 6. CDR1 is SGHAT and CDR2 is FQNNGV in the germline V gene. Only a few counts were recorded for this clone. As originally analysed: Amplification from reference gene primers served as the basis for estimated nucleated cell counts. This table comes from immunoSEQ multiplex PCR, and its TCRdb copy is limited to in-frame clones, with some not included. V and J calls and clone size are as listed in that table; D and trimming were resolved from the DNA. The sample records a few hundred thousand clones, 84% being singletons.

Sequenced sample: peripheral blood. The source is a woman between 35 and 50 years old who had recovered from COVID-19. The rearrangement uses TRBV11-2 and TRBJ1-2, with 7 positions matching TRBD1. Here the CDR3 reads CASSLDARTGNYGYTF. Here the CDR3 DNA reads TGTGCCAGCAGCTTAGATGCCCGGACAGGCAACTATGGCTACACCTTC. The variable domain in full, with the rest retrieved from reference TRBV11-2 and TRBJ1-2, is EAGVAQSPRYKIIEKRQSVAFWCNPISGHATLYWYQQILGQGPKLLIQFQNNGVVDDSQLPKDRFSAERLKGVDSTLKIQPAKLEDSAVYLCASSLDARTGNYGYTFGSGTRLTVV.